Given below is one TCR beta chain in context. Its antigen remains unidentified. The sample originates from a study of vaccination and CD4 T cells after COVID-19. At the level of the study: Comprising six males and four females, the convalescent participants counted two Hispanic individuals among them. Participants, all vaccine recipients, received two doses of either BNT162b2 or mRNA-1273.

Cultured CD4+ T cell DNA underwent sequencing with the Oncomine TCR Beta short-read assay. TCRdb fed the PCR reads into MiXCR, producing one record per CDR3 protein. The repertoire holds over 20,000 distinct CDR3 sequences, with 38% as singletons. The germline gives CDR1 SGHAT, CDR2 FQNNGV. The CDR3 sequence is 18 residues long. V shed 5 bases, J shed 5 bases, and the junction held 15 bases outside the gene matches. Treatment of the sample: approximately nine-day PBMC culture with coronavirus spike peptide pools or control peptides (ViraFEST assay). The origin of this receptor is a human donor who received a COVID-19 vaccine. This sequence joins TRBV11-2 and TRBJ2-1; TRBD2 matches 10 bases. Sequencing was performed on CD4+ T cells from blood, cultured in vitro, taken before SARS-CoV-2 vaccination. The CDR3 DNA reads as TGTGCCAGCAGCCAGATCTTTCGGGCTAGCGGGGGAAACAATGAGCAGTTCTTC. Translation: CASSQIFRASGGNNEQFF.